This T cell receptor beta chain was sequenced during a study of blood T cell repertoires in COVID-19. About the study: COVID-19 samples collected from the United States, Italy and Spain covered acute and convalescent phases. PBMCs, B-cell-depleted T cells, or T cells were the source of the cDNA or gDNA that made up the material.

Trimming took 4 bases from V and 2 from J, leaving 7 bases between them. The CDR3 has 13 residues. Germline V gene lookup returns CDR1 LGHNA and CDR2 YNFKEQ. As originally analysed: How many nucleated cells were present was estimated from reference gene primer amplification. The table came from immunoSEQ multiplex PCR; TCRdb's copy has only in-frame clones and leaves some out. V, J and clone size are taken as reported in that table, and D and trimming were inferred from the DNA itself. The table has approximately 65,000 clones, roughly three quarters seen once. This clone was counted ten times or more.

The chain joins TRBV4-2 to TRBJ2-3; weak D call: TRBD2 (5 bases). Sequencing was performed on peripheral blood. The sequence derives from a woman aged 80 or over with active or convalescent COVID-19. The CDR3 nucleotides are TGTGCCAGCAGCCTGACTACCACAGATACGCAGTATTTT. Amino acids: CASSLTTTDTQYF.